The source of this T cell receptor (beta chain) is a study of chemoradiotherapy in HPV16-positive cancers. Study information: Candidate HPV-specific clones and shared TCR motifs came from a couple of HPV16-positive patients. Study-wide points: Candidate HPV-specific clones and E7-related TCR motifs grew in tumor during treatment. For HPV16-positive patients, expanding HPV-responsive T cells associated with longer recurrence-free survival.

Germline V lookup: CDR1 DFQATT, CDR2 SNEGSKA (reference sequence). The CDR3 loop spans 11 amino acids. V was shortened by 0 bases and J by 7 bases, with 6 bases between the two germline ends. This clone was seen a single time. Antigen specificity is unknown. Over chemoradiotherapy, repertoires were sampled more than once. The table came from immunoSEQ multiplex PCR; TCRdb's copy has only in-frame clones and leaves some out. Found here are roughly 15,000 clones, about four fifths of them singletons; the top ten hold 11%. The TCR sequence derives from a human donor with HPV-associated anogenital cancer. Sample collection occurred from a patient who underwent chemoradiotherapy. This rearrangement joins TRBV20-1 to TRBJ1-1; D is unresolved. The CDR3 loop is CSARDGYEAFF. CDR3 nucleotides: TGCAGTGCTAGAGACGGTTATGAAGCTTTCTTT.